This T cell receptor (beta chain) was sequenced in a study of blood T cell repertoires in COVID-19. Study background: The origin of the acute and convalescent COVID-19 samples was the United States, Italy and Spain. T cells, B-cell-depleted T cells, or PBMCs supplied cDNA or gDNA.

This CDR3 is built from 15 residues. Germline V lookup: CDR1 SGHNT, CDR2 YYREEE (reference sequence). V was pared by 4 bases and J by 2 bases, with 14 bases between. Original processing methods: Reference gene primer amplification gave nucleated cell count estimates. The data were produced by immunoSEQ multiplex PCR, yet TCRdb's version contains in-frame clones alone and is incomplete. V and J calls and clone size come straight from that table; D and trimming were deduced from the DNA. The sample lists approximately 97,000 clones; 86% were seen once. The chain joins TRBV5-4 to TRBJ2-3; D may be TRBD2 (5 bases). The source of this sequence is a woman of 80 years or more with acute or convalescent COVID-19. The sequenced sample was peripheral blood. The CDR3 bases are TGTGCCAGCAGCCTCCGACTACTCCCCACAGATACGCAGTATTTT. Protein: CASSLRLLPTDTQYF.